The sequence of this T cell receptor (beta chain) was determined in a study of siplizumab effects on memory and regulatory T cells. Cocultured for roughly 6 days at 37°C were the mixed lymphocyte reaction cells. Between the trimmed V and J ends, which lost 5 bases and 4 bases, there was a span of 11 bases. The CDR3 length is 13 residues. Germline CDR1 SSHAT, CDR2 FNYEAQ (reference sequence). Points on this clone: The antigen is unknown.

TCRdb keeps only in-frame clones here, not all; method: immunoSEQ multiplex PCR. Counted here are 15,000 to 20,000 clones, 35% to 55% occurring once; the ten biggest clones make up roughly 5.3%. This chain joins TRBV7-7 and TRBJ2-5; no reliable D call. The receptor comes from a human donor in good health; the cells came from an allogeneic mixed lymphocyte reaction. Source material: CFSE-low (dividing) CD4+ T cells sorted from an allogeneic mixed lymphocyte reaction. CDR3 residues: CASSPVVAETQYF. The CDR3 bases are TGTGCCAGCAGCCCAGTCGTTGCAGAGACCCAGTACTTC. Based on the CDR3 plus reference TRBV7-7 and TRBJ2-5, the full variable domain is GAGVSQSPRYKVTKRGQDVTLRCDPISSHATLYWYQQALGQGPEFLTYFNYEAQPDKSGLPSDRFSAERPEGSISTLTIQRTEQRDSAMYRCASSPVVAETQYFGPGTRLLVL.